Listed below are T cell receptor beta chains from one sample, sequenced in a study of CD8 T cells in Susac syndrome. TCRdb redid the calling of the immunoSEQ multiplex PCR reads with MiXCR, one entry per CDR3 protein. The data hold 85,000 to 120,000 distinct CDR3 sequences, with roughly 95% observed a single time. Sequenced input: CD8+ T cells from PBMCs. The receptors come from a human donor with Susac syndrome. Both conserved end residues are part of each CDR3. A D gene is named only where the DNA matches it firmly. The listing skips clone size in some rows; elsewhere it reads once, few, many or a size class.

j_gene: TRBJ2-7; v_gene: TRBV11-1; d_gene: -; abundance: -; CDR3aa: CASSYYTGSSYEQYF; CDR3nt: TGTGCCAGCAGCTACTATACAGGGTCATCCTACGAGCAGTACTTC
j_gene: TRBJ2-1; v_gene: TRBV7-9; d_gene: -; abundance: -; CDR3aa: CASSPPRLTDNEQFF; CDR3nt: TGTGCCAGCAGCCCGCCCAGGCTCACCGACAATGAGCAGTTCTTC
j_gene: TRBJ1-3; v_gene: TRBV29-1; d_gene: -; abundance: -; CDR3aa: CSVEKESGNTIYF; CDR3nt: TGCAGCGTTGAAAAAGAGTCTGGAAACACCATATATTTT
j_gene: TRBJ1-5; v_gene: TRBV27; d_gene: -; abundance: -; CDR3aa: CASSFGASNQPQHF; CDR3nt: TGTGCCAGCAGTTTTGGGGCGAGCAATCAGCCCCAGCATTTT
j_gene: TRBJ2-2; v_gene: TRBV9; d_gene: TRBD2; abundance: -; CDR3aa: CASSVSRESPTSVAGELFF; CDR3nt: TGTGCCAGCAGCGTGAGCAGGGAGTCTCCGACTAGCGTCGCCGGGGAGCTGTTTTTT
j_gene: TRBJ1-5; v_gene: TRBV27; d_gene: -; abundance: -; CDR3aa: CASRTAYSNQPQHF; CDR3nt: TGTGCCAGCAGGACAGCTTATAGCAATCAGCCCCAGCATTTT
j_gene: TRBJ2-1; v_gene: TRBV19; d_gene: TRBD2; abundance: -; CDR3aa: CASIPGGRGGGNEQFF; CDR3nt: TGTGCCAGTATACCGGGAGGGAGGGGAGGGGGCAATGAGCAGTTCTTC
j_gene: TRBJ2-5; v_gene: TRBV20-1; d_gene: -; abundance: -; CDR3aa: CSARPLAPQGQETQYF; CDR3nt: TGCAGTGCTCGCCCTCTAGCGCCCCAGGGGCAAGAGACCCAGTACTTC
j_gene: TRBJ2-1; v_gene: TRBV7-2; d_gene: -; abundance: -; CDR3aa: CASSLEGVTGNEQFF; CDR3nt: TGTGCCAGCAGCTTAGAGGGGGTAACTGGCAATGAGCAGTTCTTC
j_gene: TRBJ2-7; v_gene: TRBV9; d_gene: TRBD1; abundance: -; CDR3aa: CASSSAGTGTNEQYF; CDR3nt: TGTGCCAGCAGCTCGGCCGGGACAGGGACGAACGAGCAGTACTTC
j_gene: TRBJ2-3; v_gene: TRBV9; d_gene: -; abundance: -; CDR3aa: CASSPDQGTDTQYF; CDR3nt: TGTGCCAGCAGCCCGGATCAGGGAACAGATACGCAGTATTTT
j_gene: TRBJ2-3; v_gene: TRBV6-6; d_gene: -; abundance: -; CDR3aa: CASSRGVTSTDTQYF; CDR3nt: TGTGCCAGCAGCCGGGGAGTTACAAGCACAGATACGCAGTATTTT
j_gene: TRBJ2-1; v_gene: TRBV27; d_gene: -; abundance: -; CDR3aa: CASSPISGEQFF; CDR3nt: TGTGCCAGCAGTCCCATTAGTGGTGAGCAGTTCTTC
j_gene: TRBJ1-5; v_gene: TRBV4-2; d_gene: -; abundance: few; CDR3aa: CASSLPGGQPQHF; CDR3nt: TGTGCCAGCAGCCTCCCGGGTGGACAGCCCCAGCATTTT
j_gene: TRBJ2-5; v_gene: TRBV20-1; d_gene: -; abundance: -; CDR3aa: CSARDFRSRETQYF; CDR3nt: TGCAGTGCTAGAGACTTCAGGAGTAGGGAGACCCAGTACTTC
j_gene: TRBJ1-1; v_gene: TRBV9; d_gene: -; abundance: -; CDR3aa: CASSGSSVNTEAFF; CDR3nt: TGTGCCAGCAGCGGATCATCCGTGAACACTGAAGCTTTCTTT
j_gene: TRBJ1-1; v_gene: TRBV5-4; d_gene: -; abundance: -; CDR3aa: CASSLAGGGTEAFF; CDR3nt: TGTGCCAGCAGCTTGGCTGGGGGCGGCACTGAAGCTTTCTTT
j_gene: TRBJ1-1; v_gene: TRBV12-3/TRBV12-4; d_gene: -; abundance: once; CDR3aa: CASSGTGIQPEAFF; CDR3nt: TGTGCCAGCAGTGGAACAGGGATCCAACCTGAAGCTTTCTTT
j_gene: TRBJ2-7; v_gene: TRBV13; d_gene: -; abundance: once; CDR3aa: CASSLGTNTYEQYF; CDR3nt: TGTGCCAGCAGCTTAGGGACAAACACCTACGAGCAGTACTTC
j_gene: TRBJ2-5; v_gene: TRBV4-1; d_gene: -; abundance: -; CDR3aa: CASSQGGSLVGTQYF; CDR3nt: TGCGCCAGCAGCCAAGGGGGCAGTCTGGTAGGGACCCAGTACTTC
j_gene: TRBJ1-5; v_gene: TRBV9; d_gene: -; abundance: -; CDR3aa: CASSTSVGNQPQHF; CDR3nt: TGTGCCAGCAGCACGAGTGTGGGCAATCAGCCCCAGCATTTT
j_gene: TRBJ2-2; v_gene: TRBV5-8; d_gene: -; abundance: -; CDR3aa: CASSLKNTGELFF; CDR3nt: TGTGCCAGCAGCTTGAAGAACACCGGGGAGCTGTTTTTT
j_gene: TRBJ2-5; v_gene: TRBV9; d_gene: -; abundance: -; CDR3aa: CASSVSGALETQYF; CDR3nt: TGTGCCAGCAGCGTGTCAGGGGCCCTAGAGACCCAGTACTTC
j_gene: TRBJ2-2; v_gene: TRBV29-1; d_gene: TRBD1; abundance: once; CDR3aa: CSVGGTGNTGELFF; CDR3nt: TGCAGCGTTGGTGGGACAGGGAACACCGGGGAGCTGTTTTTT
j_gene: TRBJ1-1; v_gene: TRBV13; d_gene: -; abundance: -; CDR3aa: CASSFDSNTEAFF; CDR3nt: TGTGCCAGCAGCTTCGATTCGAACACTGAAGCTTTCTTT
j_gene: TRBJ2-1; v_gene: TRBV7-3; d_gene: TRBD1; abundance: -; CDR3aa: CASSLTPGQGPYNEQFF; CDR3nt: TGTGCCAGCAGCTTAACCCCGGGACAGGGCCCATACAATGAGCAGTTCTTC
j_gene: TRBJ1-6; v_gene: TRBV7-3; d_gene: -; abundance: -; CDR3aa: CASSLSGGNYNSPLHF; CDR3nt: TGTGCCAGCAGCTTAAGTGGGGGGAATTATAATTCACCCCTCCACTTT
j_gene: TRBJ2-6; v_gene: TRBV4-1; d_gene: -; abundance: -; CDR3aa: CASRVISSGANVLTF; CDR3nt: TGCGCCAGCAGGGTTATCTCCTCTGGGGCCAACGTCCTGACTTTC
j_gene: TRBJ2-7; v_gene: TRBV5-6; d_gene: -; abundance: -; CDR3aa: CASTWGQNLYEQYF; CDR3nt: TGTGCCAGCACCTGGGGGCAGAACCTCTACGAGCAGTACTTC
j_gene: TRBJ2-5; v_gene: TRBV9; d_gene: TRBD1; abundance: once; CDR3aa: CASSAEWDRVEETQYF; CDR3nt: TGTGCCAGCAGCGCAGAATGGGACAGGGTGGAGGAGACCCAGTACTTC
j_gene: TRBJ2-7; v_gene: TRBV29-1; d_gene: TRBD1; abundance: -; CDR3aa: CSVGQGNYEQYF; CDR3nt: TGCAGCGTGGGACAGGGAAACTACGAGCAGTACTTC
j_gene: TRBJ2-5; v_gene: TRBV5-4; d_gene: TRBD1; abundance: -; CDR3aa: CASSVTGGDRTQYF; CDR3nt: TGTGCCAGCAGCGTGACAGGGGGGGATCGGACCCAGTACTTC
j_gene: TRBJ2-2; v_gene: TRBV9; d_gene: -; abundance: -; CDR3aa: CASSVGQRNTGELFF; CDR3nt: TGTGCCAGCAGCGTAGGACAGAGGAACACCGGGGAGCTGTTTTTT
j_gene: TRBJ2-1; v_gene: TRBV2; d_gene: TRBD1; abundance: -; CDR3aa: CASSEGGRDRGHRGEQFF; CDR3nt: TGTGCCAGCAGTGAAGGGGGCCGGGACAGGGGGCATCGGGGTGAGCAGTTCTTC
j_gene: TRBJ1-5; v_gene: TRBV21-1; d_gene: -; abundance: -; CDR3aa: CASSKGSRGYNQPQHF; CDR3nt: TGTGCCAGCAGCAAGGGCAGCCGAGGATACAATCAGCCCCAGCATTTT
j_gene: TRBJ2-1; v_gene: TRBV12-5; d_gene: -; abundance: once; CDR3aa: CASGFETGDPHNEQFF; CDR3nt: TGTGCTAGTGGTTTCGAGACCGGGGACCCCCACAATGAGCAGTTCTTC
j_gene: TRBJ1-1; v_gene: TRBV27; d_gene: -; abundance: -; CDR3aa: CASSLGGLVTEAFF; CDR3nt: TGTGCCAGCAGCCTGGGAGGGTTGGTCACTGAAGCTTTCTTT
j_gene: TRBJ2-7; v_gene: TRBV9; d_gene: -; abundance: -; CDR3aa: CASSAGPQLSYEQYF; CDR3nt: TGTGCCAGCAGCGCCGGGCCCCAACTCTCCTACGAGCAGTACTTC
j_gene: TRBJ1-1; v_gene: TRBV10-3; d_gene: TRBD1; abundance: -; CDR3aa: CAISRGQGATEAFF; CDR3nt: TGTGCCATCAGTCGGGGACAGGGAGCCACTGAAGCTTTCTTT
j_gene: TRBJ1-1; v_gene: TRBV7-8; d_gene: -; abundance: -; CDR3aa: CASIDHLRNTEAFF; CDR3nt: TGTGCCAGCATCGATCACCTAAGAAACACTGAAGCTTTCTTT
j_gene: TRBJ1-2; v_gene: TRBV20-1; d_gene: -; abundance: -; CDR3aa: CSASKYTF; CDR3nt: TGCAGTGCCTCCAAATACACCTTC
j_gene: TRBJ2-3; v_gene: TRBV7-2; d_gene: -; abundance: -; CDR3aa: CASSLEGSSGTDTQYF; CDR3nt: TGTGCCAGCAGCTTAGAGGGCTCGTCTGGCACAGATACGCAGTATTTT
j_gene: TRBJ2-5; v_gene: TRBV6-7; d_gene: TRBD1; abundance: -; CDR3aa: CASSYSPGQQETQYF; CDR3nt: TGTGCCAGCAGTTATTCCCCGGGACAGCAAGAGACCCAGTACTTC
j_gene: TRBJ1-5; v_gene: TRBV27; d_gene: TRBD1; abundance: -; CDR3aa: CASRTGGSQPQHF; CDR3nt: TGTGCCAGCAGAACAGGGGGCTCTCAGCCCCAGCATTTT
j_gene: TRBJ2-5; v_gene: TRBV20-1; d_gene: TRBD2; abundance: -; CDR3aa: CSAPSGGQAETQYF; CDR3nt: TGCAGTGCCCCCAGCGGGGGGCAGGCGGAGACCCAGTACTTC
j_gene: TRBJ2-7; v_gene: TRBV6-2/TRBV6-3; d_gene: TRBD1; abundance: once; CDR3aa: CASSPDRDKGYEQYF; CDR3nt: TGTGCCAGCAGCCCGGACAGGGATAAGGGCTACGAGCAGTACTTC
j_gene: TRBJ2-2; v_gene: TRBV5-6; d_gene: -; abundance: -; CDR3aa: CASRGRRTGELFF; CDR3nt: TGTGCCAGCAGAGGGCGGCGTACCGGGGAGCTGTTTTTT
j_gene: TRBJ2-3; v_gene: TRBV9; d_gene: -; abundance: -; CDR3aa: CASSGRVDTQYF; CDR3nt: TGTGCCAGCAGCGGTAGGGTAGATACGCAGTATTTT
j_gene: TRBJ2-7; v_gene: TRBV27; d_gene: -; abundance: -; CDR3aa: CASSLGRSSEQYF; CDR3nt: TGTGCCAGCAGTTTGGGGAGGAGTTCCGAGCAGTACTTC
j_gene: TRBJ1-1; v_gene: TRBV9; d_gene: -; abundance: -; CDR3aa: CASSGGGDAEAFF; CDR3nt: TGTGCCAGCAGCGGGGGGGGAGACGCTGAAGCTTTCTTT
j_gene: TRBJ2-5; v_gene: TRBV9; d_gene: -; abundance: -; CDR3aa: CASSVGSIQETQYF; CDR3nt: TGTGCCAGCAGCGTAGGTTCAATCCAAGAGACCCAGTACTTC
j_gene: TRBJ1-5; v_gene: TRBV5-4; d_gene: -; abundance: -; CDR3aa: CASSLAGQRDQPQHF; CDR3nt: TGTGCCAGCAGCTTGGCGGGCCAGAGGGATCAGCCCCAGCATTTT
j_gene: TRBJ2-1; v_gene: TRBV13; d_gene: TRBD2; abundance: once; CDR3aa: CASTGAGGYNEQFF; CDR3nt: TGTGCCAGCACTGGAGCGGGGGGCTACAATGAGCAGTTCTTC
j_gene: TRBJ1-2; v_gene: TRBV5-6; d_gene: -; abundance: -; CDR3aa: CASSLWGGGHYGYTF; CDR3nt: TGTGCCAGCAGCTTATGGGGCGGAGGGCACTATGGCTACACCTTC